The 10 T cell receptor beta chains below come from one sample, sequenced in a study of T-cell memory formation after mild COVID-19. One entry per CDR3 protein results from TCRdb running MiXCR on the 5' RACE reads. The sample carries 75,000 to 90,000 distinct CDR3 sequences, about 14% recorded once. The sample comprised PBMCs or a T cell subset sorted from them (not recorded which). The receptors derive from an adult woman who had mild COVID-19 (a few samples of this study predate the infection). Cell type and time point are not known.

The CDR3 nucleotides read TGTGCCAGCAGACTAGCGGGGGACACCGGGGAGCTGTTTTTT. Its translation: CASRLAGDTGELFF. The V gene is TRBV6-2 or TRBV6-3, the J gene TRBJ2-2; 11 bases map to TRBD2. The germline V gene has CDR1 MNHEY and CDR2 SVGEGT. CDR3 length: 14 residues. Germline trimming cut 6 bases from V and 3 bases from J; bases unmatched to any gene: 0.

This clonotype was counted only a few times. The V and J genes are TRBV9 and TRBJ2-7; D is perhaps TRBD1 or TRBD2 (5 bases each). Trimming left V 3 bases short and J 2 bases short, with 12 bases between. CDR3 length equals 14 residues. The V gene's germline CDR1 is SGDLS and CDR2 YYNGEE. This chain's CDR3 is CASSGGTDPYEQYF. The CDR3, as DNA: TGTGCCAGCAGCGGGGGGACCGACCCCTACGAGCAGTACTTC.

CDR3 region: CASSSPRASNYGYTF. CDR3 nucleotide sequence: TGTGCCAGCAGCTCCCCCCGGGCCAGTAACTATGGCTACACCTTC. This chain joins TRBV9 and TRBJ1-2; D unclear. The CDR3 contains 15 residues. Germline V gives CDR1 SGDLS, CDR2 YYNGEE. V lost 4 bases to trimming and J lost 1 base, with 14 bases between them.

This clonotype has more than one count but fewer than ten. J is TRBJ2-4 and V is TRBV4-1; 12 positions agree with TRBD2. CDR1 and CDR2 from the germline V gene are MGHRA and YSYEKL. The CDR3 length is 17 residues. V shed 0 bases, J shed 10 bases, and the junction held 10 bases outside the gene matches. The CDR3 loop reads CASSQEASGGAGDIQYF. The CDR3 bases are TGCGCCAGCAGCCAAGAGGCTAGCGGGGGGGCCGGAGATATTCAGTACTTC.

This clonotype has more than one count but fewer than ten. The chain's CDR3 is CASSPVSTGSEAFF. In DNA, the CDR3 is TGTGCCAGCAGTCCCGTATCGACTGGATCTGAAGCTTTCTTT. The chain has TRBV6-6 and TRBJ1-1; D is unclear. Deletions cut 5 bases from V and 6 bases from J, with 16 bases between. Germline values: CDR1 MNHNY, CDR2 SVGAGI (reference sequence). There are 14 residues in the CDR3.

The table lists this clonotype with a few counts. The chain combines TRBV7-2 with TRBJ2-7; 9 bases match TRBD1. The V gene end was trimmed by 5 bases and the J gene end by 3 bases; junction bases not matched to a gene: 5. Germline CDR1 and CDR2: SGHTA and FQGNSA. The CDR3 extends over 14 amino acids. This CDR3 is CASSRMGQGYEQYF. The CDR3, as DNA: TGTGCCAGCAGCCGAATGGGACAGGGCTACGAGCAGTACTTC.

This CDR3 reads CSARGLALETQYF. CDR3 DNA sequence: TGCAGTGCTAGGGGACTAGCTTTGGAGACCCAGTACTTC. This sequence joins TRBV20-1 and TRBJ2-5, with TRBD2 identical over 9 bases. Germline values: CDR1 DFQATT, CDR2 SNEGSKA (reference sequence). The junction had 4 bases not matched to a gene; V was cut back by 3 bases and J by 5 bases. The CDR3 is made up of 13 amino acids.

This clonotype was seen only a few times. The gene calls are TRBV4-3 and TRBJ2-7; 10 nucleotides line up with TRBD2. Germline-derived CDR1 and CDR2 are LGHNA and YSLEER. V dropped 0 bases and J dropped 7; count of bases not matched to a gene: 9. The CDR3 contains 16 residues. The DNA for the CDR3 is TGCGCCAGCAGCCAAGATGAAGCGGGAGGGCAGACGGAGCAGTACTTC. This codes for CASSQDEAGGQTEQYF.

CDR3 sequence (DNA): TGTGCCAGCAGCCAATTCCGGGGATATGAGCAGTTCTTC. Encoded protein: CASSQFRGYEQFF. The chain is built from TRBV3-1 and TRBJ2-1, with D tentatively TRBD2 (5 bases). The CDR3 runs 13 residues. Germline V gives CDR1 LGHDT, CDR2 YNNKEL (reference sequence). V lost 2 bases and J 8 bases, leaving 10 bases between the germline ends.

For the CDR3, the DNA is TGTGCCAGCAACCCTGCCGAACCGGGAGAGACCCAGTACTTC. Residues: CASNPAEPGETQYF. The chain links TRBV7-9 to TRBJ2-5; D is unclear. Germline V CDR1 and CDR2: SEHNR, FQNEAQ (reference sequence). The CDR3 is 14 amino acids. Trimming stripped 7 bases from V and 4 bases from J, with 16 bases between.